This T cell receptor (beta chain) was obtained from a study of cytomegalovirus exposure and HLA in healthy donors. The protocol was immunoSEQ multiplex PCR, while the TCRdb copy is restricted to in-frame clones and leaves out a portion. The table records roughly 150,000 clones, roughly 90% of them present only once. A word on this clone: What it recognizes is unknown.

The donors were in the approximately 130-subject validation cohort; that cohort was separate from the roughly 730-subject first cohort. V lost 3 bases, J lost 2 bases, and 14 bases lay in between. This CDR3 contains 15 residues. Per the germline V gene, CDR1 is ENHRY and CDR2 is SYGVKD. Overall study findings and caveats: For most TCR sequences rarity was the rule, although some public TCRs occurred in many donors.

This sequence was found in a woman aged 18-30 years in good health and CMV-seropositive. The chain joins TRBV10-3 to TRBJ2-7; D is perhaps TRBD1 (7 bases). The sample consisted of PBMCs. CDR3 residues: CAISDHSGGTYEQYF. CDR3 sequence (DNA): TGTGCCATCAGTGATCATTCAGGGGGGACCTACGAGCAGTACTTC.